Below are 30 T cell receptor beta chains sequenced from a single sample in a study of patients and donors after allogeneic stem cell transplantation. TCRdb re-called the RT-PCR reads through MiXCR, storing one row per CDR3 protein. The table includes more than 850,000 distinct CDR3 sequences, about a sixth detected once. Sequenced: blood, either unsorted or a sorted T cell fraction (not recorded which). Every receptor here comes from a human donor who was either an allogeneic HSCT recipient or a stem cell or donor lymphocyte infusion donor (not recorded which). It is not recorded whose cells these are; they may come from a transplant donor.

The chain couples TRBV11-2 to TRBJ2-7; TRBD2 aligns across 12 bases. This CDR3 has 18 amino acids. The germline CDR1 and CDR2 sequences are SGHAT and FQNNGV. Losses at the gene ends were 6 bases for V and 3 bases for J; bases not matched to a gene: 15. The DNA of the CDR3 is TGTGCCAGCAGGCCGGGACTAGCGGGTCAGAGAAAGAGCTACGAGCAGTACTTC. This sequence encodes CASRPGLAGQRKSYEQYF.

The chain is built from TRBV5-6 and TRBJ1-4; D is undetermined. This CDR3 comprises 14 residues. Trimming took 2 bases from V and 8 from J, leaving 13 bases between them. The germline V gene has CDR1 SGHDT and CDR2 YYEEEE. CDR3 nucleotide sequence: TGTGCCAGCAGCTTTGGTGGGAGAGGAGAAAAACTGTTTTTT. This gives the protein CASSFGGRGEKLFF.

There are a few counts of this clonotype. The CDR3 DNA follows: TGTGCCAGCAGCGTCGGGCGAACCTCTAACGAGCAGTACTTC. This gives the protein CASSVGRTSNEQYF. The V call is TRBV9, the J call TRBJ2-7; D unresolved. V was pared by 2 bases and J by 5 bases, with 14 bases between. The length of the CDR3 is 14 residues. Per the germline V gene, CDR1 is SGDLS and CDR2 is YYNGEE.

CDR3 sequence (DNA): TGCAGTGCTGGGGGGGCCTGGGAGCCCCAAGAGACCCAGTACTTC. Its translation: CSAGGAWEPQETQYF. The chain couples TRBV20-1 to TRBJ2-5; the D gene is possibly TRBD2 (7 bases). The CDR3 is 15 residues long. Germline CDR1 and CDR2: DFQATT and SNEGSKA (reference sequence). V dropped 5 bases and J dropped 1 base, with 17 bases sitting between them.

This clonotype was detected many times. As DNA, the CDR3 is TGCAGTGCTAGAGGGGGACTACCCAATGAGCAGTTCTTC. It specifies CSARGGLPNEQFF. The V gene is TRBV20-1, the J gene TRBJ2-1, with TRBD2 matching over 7 bases. V shed 1 base and J 6 bases; nucleotides not matched to a gene: 3. Germline V gives CDR1 DFQATT, CDR2 SNEGSKA (reference sequence). The CDR3 covers 13 residues.

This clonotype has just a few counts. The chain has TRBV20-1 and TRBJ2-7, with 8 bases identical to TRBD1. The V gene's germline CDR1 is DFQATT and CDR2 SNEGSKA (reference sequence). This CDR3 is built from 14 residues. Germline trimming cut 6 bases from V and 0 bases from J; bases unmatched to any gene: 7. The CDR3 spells CSATGQGASYEQYF. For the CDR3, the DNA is TGCAGTGCGACCGGACAGGGAGCCTCCTACGAGCAGTACTTC.

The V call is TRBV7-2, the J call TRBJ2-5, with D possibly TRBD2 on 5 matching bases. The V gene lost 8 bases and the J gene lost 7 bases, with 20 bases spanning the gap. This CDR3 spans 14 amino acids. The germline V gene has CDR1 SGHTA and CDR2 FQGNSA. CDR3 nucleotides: TGTGCCAGCGGACTCGCAGGCCTAAGAGTGACCCAGTACTTC. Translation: CASGLAGLRVTQYF.

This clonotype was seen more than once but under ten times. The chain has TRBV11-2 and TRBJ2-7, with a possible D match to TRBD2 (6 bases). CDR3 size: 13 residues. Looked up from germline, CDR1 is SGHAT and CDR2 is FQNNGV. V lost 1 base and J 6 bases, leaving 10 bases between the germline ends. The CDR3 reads CASSLALATEQYF. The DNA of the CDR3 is TGTGCCAGCAGCTTAGCACTAGCAACCGAGCAGTACTTC.

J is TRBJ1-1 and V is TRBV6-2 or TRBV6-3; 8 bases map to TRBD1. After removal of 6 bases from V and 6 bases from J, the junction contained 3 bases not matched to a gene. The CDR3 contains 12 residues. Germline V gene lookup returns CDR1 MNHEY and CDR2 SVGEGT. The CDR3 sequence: CASRPGQAEAFF. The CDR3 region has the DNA TGTGCCAGCAGGCCGGGACAGGCTGAAGCTTTCTTT.

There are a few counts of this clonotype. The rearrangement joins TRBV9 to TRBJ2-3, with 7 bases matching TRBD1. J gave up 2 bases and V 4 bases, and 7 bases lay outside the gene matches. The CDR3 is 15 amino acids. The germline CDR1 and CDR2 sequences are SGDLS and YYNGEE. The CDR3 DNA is TGTGCCAGCAGCCCAACAGGGGATAACACAGATACGCAGTATTTT. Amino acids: CASSPTGDNTDTQYF.

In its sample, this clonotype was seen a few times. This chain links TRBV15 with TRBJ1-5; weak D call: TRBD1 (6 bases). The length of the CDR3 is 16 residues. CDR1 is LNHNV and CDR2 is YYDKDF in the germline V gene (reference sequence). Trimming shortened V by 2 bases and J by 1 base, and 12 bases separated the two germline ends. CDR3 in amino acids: CATSRTGPVSNQPQHF. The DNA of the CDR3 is TGTGCCACCAGCAGAACAGGGCCGGTAAGCAATCAGCCCCAGCATTTT.

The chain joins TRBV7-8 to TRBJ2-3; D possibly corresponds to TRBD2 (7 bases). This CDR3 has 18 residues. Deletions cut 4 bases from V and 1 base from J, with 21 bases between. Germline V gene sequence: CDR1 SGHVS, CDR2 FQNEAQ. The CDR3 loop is CASSSLPRRGRGTDTQYF. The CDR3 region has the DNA TGTGCCAGCAGCTCACTCCCTCGGCGGGGGCGGGGCACAGATACGCAGTATTTT.

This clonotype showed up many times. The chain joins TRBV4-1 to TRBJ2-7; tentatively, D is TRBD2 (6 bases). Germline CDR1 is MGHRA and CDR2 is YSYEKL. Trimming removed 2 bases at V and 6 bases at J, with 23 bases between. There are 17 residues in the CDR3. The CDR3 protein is CASSQSGLQGGIFEQYF. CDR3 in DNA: TGCGCCAGCAGCCAATCGGGACTGCAAGGAGGAATATTCGAGCAGTACTTC.

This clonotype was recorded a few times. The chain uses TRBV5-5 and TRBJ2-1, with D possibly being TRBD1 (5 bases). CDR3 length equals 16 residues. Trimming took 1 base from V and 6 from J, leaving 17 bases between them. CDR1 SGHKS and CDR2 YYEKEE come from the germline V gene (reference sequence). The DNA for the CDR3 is TGTGCCAGCAGCTTGAGAGGACAAACATCTTCCAATGAGCAGTTCTTC. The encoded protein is CASSLRGQTSSNEQFF.

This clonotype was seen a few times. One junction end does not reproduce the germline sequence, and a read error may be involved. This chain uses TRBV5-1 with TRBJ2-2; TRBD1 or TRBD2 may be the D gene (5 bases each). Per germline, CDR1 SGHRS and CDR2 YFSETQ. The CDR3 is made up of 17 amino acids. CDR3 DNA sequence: TGCGCCAGCAGCTTGGCCGGGACGGGGATCGGCACCGGCGAGCTGTTTTTT. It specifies CASSLAGTGIGTGELFF.

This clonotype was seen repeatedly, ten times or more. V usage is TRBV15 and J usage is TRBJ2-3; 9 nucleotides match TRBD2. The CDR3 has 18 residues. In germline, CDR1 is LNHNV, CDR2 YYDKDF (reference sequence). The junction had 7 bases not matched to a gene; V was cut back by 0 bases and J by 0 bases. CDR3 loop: CATSRDLSSGASTDTQYF. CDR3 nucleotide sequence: TGTGCCACCAGCAGAGACCTCTCTAGCGGGGCTAGCACAGATACGCAGTATTTT.

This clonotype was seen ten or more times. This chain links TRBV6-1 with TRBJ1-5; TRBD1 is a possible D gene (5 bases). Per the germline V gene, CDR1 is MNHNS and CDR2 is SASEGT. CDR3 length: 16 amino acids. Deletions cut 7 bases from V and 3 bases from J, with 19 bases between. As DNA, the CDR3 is TGTGCCAGCACCCCCTTGGGCAGGGCCACCAATCAGCCCCAGCATTTT. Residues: CASTPLGRATNQPQHF.

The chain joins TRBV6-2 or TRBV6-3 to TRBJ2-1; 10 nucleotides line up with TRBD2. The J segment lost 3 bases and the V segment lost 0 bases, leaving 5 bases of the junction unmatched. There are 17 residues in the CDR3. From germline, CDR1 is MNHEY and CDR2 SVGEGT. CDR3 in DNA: TGTGCCAGCAGTTACTCTCTGGGACTAGCGAACTACAATGAGCAGTTCTTC. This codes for CASSYSLGLANYNEQFF.

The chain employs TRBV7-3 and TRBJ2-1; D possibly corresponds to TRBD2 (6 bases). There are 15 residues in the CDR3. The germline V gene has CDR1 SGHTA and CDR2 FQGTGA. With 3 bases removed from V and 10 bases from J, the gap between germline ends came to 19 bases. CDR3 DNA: TGTGCCAGCAGCTTTGGACTACTCCCATCCGGGGAGCAGTTCTTC. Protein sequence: CASSFGLLPSGEQFF. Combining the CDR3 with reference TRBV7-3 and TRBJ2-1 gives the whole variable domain GAGVSQTPSNKVTEKGKYVELRCDPISGHTALYWYRQSLGQGPEFLIYFQGTGAADDSGLPNDRFFAVRPEGSVSTLKIQRTERGDSAVYLCASSFGLLPSGEQFFGPGTRLTVL.

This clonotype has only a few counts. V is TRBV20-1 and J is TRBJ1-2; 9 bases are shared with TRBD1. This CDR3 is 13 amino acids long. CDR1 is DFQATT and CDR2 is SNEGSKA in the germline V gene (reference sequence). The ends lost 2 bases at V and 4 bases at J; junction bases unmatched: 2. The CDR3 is CSARKGQGYGYTF. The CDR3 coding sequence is TGCAGTGCTAGAAAGGGACAGGGCTATGGCTACACCTTC.

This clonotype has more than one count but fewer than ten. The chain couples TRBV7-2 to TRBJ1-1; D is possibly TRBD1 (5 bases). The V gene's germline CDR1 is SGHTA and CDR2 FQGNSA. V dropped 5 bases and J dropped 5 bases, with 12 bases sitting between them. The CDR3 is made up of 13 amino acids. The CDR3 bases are TGTGCCAGCAGCCGTCTTAGGGGTACTGAAGCTTTCTTT. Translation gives CASSRLRGTEAFF.

In DNA form, the CDR3 reads TGTGCCAGCAGCCCTAGTCCGGGCGGAAGCCAAGAGACCCAGTACTTC. Residues: CASSPSPGGSQETQYF. This chain links TRBV9 with TRBJ2-5; D is undetermined. The CDR3 runs 16 residues. Trimming took off 4 bases at V and 1 base at J, with 17 bases between the two ends. Germline CDR1 SGDLS, CDR2 YYNGEE.

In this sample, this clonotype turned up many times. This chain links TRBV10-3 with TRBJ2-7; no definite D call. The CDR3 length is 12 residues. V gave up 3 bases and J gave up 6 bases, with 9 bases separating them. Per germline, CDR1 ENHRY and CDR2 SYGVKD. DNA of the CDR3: TGTGCCATCAGTGACGGATGGTTCGAGCAGTACTTC. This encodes CAISDGWFEQYF.

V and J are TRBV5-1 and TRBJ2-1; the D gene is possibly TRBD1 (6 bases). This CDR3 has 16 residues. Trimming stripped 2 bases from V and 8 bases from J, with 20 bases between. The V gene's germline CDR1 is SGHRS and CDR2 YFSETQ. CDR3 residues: CASSLEQGRVMDEQFF. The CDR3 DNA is TGCGCCAGCAGCTTAGAACAGGGTAGGGTCATGGATGAGCAGTTCTTC. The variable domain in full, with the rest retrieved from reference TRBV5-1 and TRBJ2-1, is KAGVTQTPRYLIKTRGQQVTLSCSPISGHRSVSWYQQTPGQGLQFLFEYFSETQRNKGNFPGRFSGRQFSNSRSEMNVSTLELGDSALYLCASSLEQGRVMDEQFFGPGTRLTVL.

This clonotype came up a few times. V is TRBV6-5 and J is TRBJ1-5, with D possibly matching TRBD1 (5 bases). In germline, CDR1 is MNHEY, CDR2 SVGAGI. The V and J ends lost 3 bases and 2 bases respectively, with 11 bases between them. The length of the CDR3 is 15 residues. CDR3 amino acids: CASSYSGGGNQPQHF. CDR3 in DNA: TGTGCCAGCAGTTATTCGGGGGGAGGCAATCAGCCCCAGCATTTT.

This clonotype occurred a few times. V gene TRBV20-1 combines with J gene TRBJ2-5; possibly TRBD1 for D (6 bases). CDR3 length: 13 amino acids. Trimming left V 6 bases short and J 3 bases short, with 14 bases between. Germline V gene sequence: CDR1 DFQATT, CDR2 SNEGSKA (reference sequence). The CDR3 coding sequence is TGCAGTGCCAGGCCGGGACACAAAGAGACCCAGTACTTC. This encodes CSARPGHKETQYF.

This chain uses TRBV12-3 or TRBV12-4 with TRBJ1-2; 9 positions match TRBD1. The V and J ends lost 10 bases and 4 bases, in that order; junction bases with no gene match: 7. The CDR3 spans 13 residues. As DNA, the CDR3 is TGTGCCACCAAAAGGGACAGGGTCTATGGCTACACCTTC. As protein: CATKRDRVYGYTF.

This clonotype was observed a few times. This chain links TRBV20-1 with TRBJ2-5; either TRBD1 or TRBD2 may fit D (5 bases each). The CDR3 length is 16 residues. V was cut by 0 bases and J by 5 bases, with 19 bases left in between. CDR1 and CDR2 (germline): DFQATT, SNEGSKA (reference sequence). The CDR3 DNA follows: TGCAGTGCTAGAGAGTTTGGGACGATCTATATTGAGACCCAGTACTTC. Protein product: CSAREFGTIYIETQYF.

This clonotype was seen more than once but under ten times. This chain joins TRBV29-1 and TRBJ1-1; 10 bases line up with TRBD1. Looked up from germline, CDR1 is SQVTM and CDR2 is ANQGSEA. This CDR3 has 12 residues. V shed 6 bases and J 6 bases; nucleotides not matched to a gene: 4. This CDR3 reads CSVVGQGPEAFF. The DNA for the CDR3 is TGCAGCGTAGTGGGACAGGGGCCTGAAGCTTTCTTT.

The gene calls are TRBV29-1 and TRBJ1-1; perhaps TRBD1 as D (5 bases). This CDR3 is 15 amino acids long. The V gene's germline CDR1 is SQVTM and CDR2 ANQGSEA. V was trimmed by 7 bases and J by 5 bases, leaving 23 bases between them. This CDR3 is CSAKAGKSGGTEAFF. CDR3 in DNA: TGCAGCGCCAAGGCAGGCAAATCCGGGGGAACTGAAGCTTTCTTT.